Presented here are 8 T cell receptor beta chains from one specimen sequenced in a study of blood T cell repertoires in COVID-19 (dated by TCRdb to about 2020). Library creation used the immunoSEQ multiplex PCR assay. TCRdb mirrors the immuneACCESS table, restricted to in-frame sequences. Some clones are absent from its copies; in checked studies, under half trace to an unresolved V gene, and the reason for the others is unknown. The sample table lists approximately 260,000 clones, 80% to 90% of them with a count of one. Of the sample, around 10% falls within the top ten clones. The specimen was peripheral blood. The receptor source for this set is a woman in her 70s with acute or convalescent COVID-19.

The chain joins TRBV10-2 to TRBJ2-1; D possibly corresponds to TRBD1 (5 bases). Trimming removed 3 bases from V and 3 bases from J, with 18 bases in between. Germline values: CDR1 WSHSY, CDR2 SAAADI. The CDR3 is 17 residues long. CDR3 sequence: CASSDPWGRLRYNEQFF. The CDR3 bases are TGCGCCAGCAGTGACCCCTGGGGCCGCCTACGCTACAATGAGCAGTTCTTC.

V and J are TRBV7-3 and TRBJ2-1; D not certain. The V end was cut by 2 bases, the J end by 10 bases, with 15 bases between. This CDR3 spans 14 amino acids. Germline values: CDR1 SGHTA, CDR2 FQGTGA. CDR3: CASSLSPIPREQFF. The CDR3 DNA follows: TGTGCCAGCAGCTTATCTCCGATCCCGAGGGAGCAGTTCTTC. Full variable domain (outside the CDR3, taken from reference TRBV7-3 and TRBJ2-1): GAGVSQTPSNKVTEKGKYVELRCDPISGHTALYWYRQSLGQGPEFLIYFQGTGAADDSGLPNDRFFAVRPEGSVSTLKIQRTERGDSAVYLCASSLSPIPREQFFGPGTRLTVL.

This clone was counted a single time. The J gene is TRBJ1-5, the V gene TRBV6-5, with 8 nucleotides matching TRBD1. Germline values: CDR1 MNHEY, CDR2 SVGAGI. The CDR3 loop spans 15 amino acids. Trimming took 6 bases from V and 7 from J; bases not matched to a gene: 11. In DNA, the CDR3 is TGTGCCAGCAGACGGACAGGGTGTTGTAGACAGCCCCAGCATTTT. It is translated as CASRRTGCCRQPQHF.

This chain connects TRBV29-1 to TRBJ2-1; D uncertain. The CDR3 consists of 11 residues. Trimming pared 3 bases from V and 6 bases from J, leaving 6 bases between. Looked up from germline, CDR1 is SQVTM and CDR2 is ANQGSEA. CDR3 DNA: TGCAGCGTTGAGAGTCTCAATGAGCAGTTCTTC. Amino acids: CSVESLNEQFF.

The chain carries TRBV2 and TRBJ2-5; D not certain. Trimming removed 6 bases from V and 7 bases from J, with 12 bases in between. The germline gives CDR1 SNHLY, CDR2 FYNNEI. The CDR3 has 12 residues. The CDR3, as DNA: TGTGCCAGCAGAGCGAACTCCTTGACCCAGTACTTC. As protein: CASRANSLTQYF.

This chain uses TRBV30 with TRBJ2-2; 8 nucleotides line up with TRBD2. V shed 3 bases, J shed 4 bases, and the junction held 4 bases outside the gene matches. Germline CDR1 is GTSNPN and CDR2 is SVGIG (reference sequence). The CDR3 is made up of 14 amino acids. The CDR3 DNA is TGTGCCTGGAGAAGTAGCGGGGCCACCGGGGAGCTGTTTTTT. Residues: CAWRSSGATGELFF.

The chain is built from TRBV7-2 and TRBJ2-1; 7 bases fit TRBD1. CDR1 and CDR2 from the germline V gene are SGHTA and FQGNSA. V dropped 0 bases and J dropped 9; count of bases not matched to a gene: 5. The CDR3 is 14 residues long. The CDR3 reads CASSLAGDRGEQFF. As DNA, the CDR3 is TGTGCCAGCAGCTTAGCAGGGGACAGAGGTGAGCAGTTCTTC. The full variable domain, its missing parts supplied by reference TRBV7-2 and TRBJ2-1, is GAGVSQSPSNKVTEKGKDVELRCDPISGHTALYWYRQSLGQGLEFLIYFQGNSAPDKSGLPSDRFSAERTGGSVSTLTIQRTQQEDSAVYLCASSLAGDRGEQFFGPGTRLTVL.

The chain links TRBV7-9 to TRBJ2-3, with TRBD2 matching 9 bases. CDR3 length equals 15 residues. The germline V gene encodes CDR1 SEHNR and CDR2 FQNEAQ (reference sequence). Trimming at V came to 5 bases and at J to 5 bases, leaving 8 bases not matched to a gene. Here the CDR3 reads CASSLSSGVGDTQYF. The CDR3 DNA reads as TGTGCCAGCAGCCTTTCTAGCGGGGTTGGAGATACGCAGTATTTT.